This section outlines one T cell receptor (beta chain) sequence together with its context. What it recognizes is unknown. The source of the sample is a study of CD8+ T cells in alopecia areata. At the level of the study: Those patients who were treated received oral tofacitinib, which was given at 5 to 10 mg twice daily for moderate-to-severe alopecia areata. Tofacitinib administration persisted for 6 to 18 months, succeeded by 6 months off drug. Broader study findings: Among the 100 top clones, expanded CD8+ clones, like scalp clonality, were significantly decreased by tofacitinib. More clonal than normal scalp was lesional scalp, particularly alopecia totalis/universalis.

CDR1 is MNHEY and CDR2 is SMNVEV in the germline V gene (reference sequence). The length of the CDR3 is 13 residues. V was cut by 2 bases and J by 3 bases, with 8 bases left in between. Following extraction, RNA underwent reverse transcription to cDNA, which served as the sequencing template. The repertoire was sequenced with immunoSEQ multiplex PCR; TCRdb's copy has only in-frame clones and lacks some. The table has roughly 100,000 clones, more than 75% seen once. This sample's treatment: oral pan-JAK inhibitor, 5-10 mg twice daily. The specimen comprised CD8+ T cells sorted from blood, sampled at approximately week 30, from a patient treated with tofacitinib. This receptor was identified in a human donor with alopecia areata. The rearrangement links TRBV27 to TRBJ2-7; weak D call: TRBD2 (6 bases). CDR3 in amino acids: CASSLGLYYEQYF. CDR3 DNA sequence: TGTGCCAGCAGTTTAGGACTATACTACGAGCAGTACTTC.